The 19 T cell receptor beta chains below were found in one sample sequenced in a study of T cell changes during pregnancy in multiple sclerosis. Sequencing was performed with immunoSEQ multiplex PCR; in TCRdb, only in-frame clones are kept and a portion is missing. The sample contains about 23,000 clones, 65% to 90% of which appear only once. Here the sequenced sample was CD4+ T cells from peripheral blood mononuclear cells, taken in the first trimester of pregnancy. The receptor set was obtained from a female donor in good health, enrolled as a control in a pregnancy study.

This chain uses TRBV19 with TRBJ1-2; D is undetermined. This CDR3 region has 13 residues. The germline V gene has CDR1 LNHDA and CDR2 SQIVND (reference sequence). The V end was cut by 0 bases, the J end by 7 bases, with 9 bases between. The CDR3: CASSIDGQAGYTF. The CDR3, as DNA: TGTGCCAGTAGTATAGATGGGCAGGCTGGCTACACCTTC.

V usage is TRBV30 and J usage is TRBJ1-2; 7 nucleotides align to TRBD1. This CDR3 has 12 residues. The ends lost 3 bases at V and 8 bases at J; junction bases unmatched: 6. Germline V lookup: CDR1 GTSNPN, CDR2 SVGIG (reference sequence). DNA of the CDR3: TGTGCCTGGAGAGGTCAGGGGGAAGGCTACACCTTC. Its translation: CAWRGQGEGYTF. The full variable domain, with the rest looked up from reference TRBV30 and TRBJ1-2, is SQTIHQWPATLVQPVGSPLSLECTVEGTSNPNLYWYRQAAGRGLQLLFYSVGIGQISSEVPQNLSASRPQDRQFILSSKKLLLSDSGFYLCAWRGQGEGYTFGSGTRLTVV.

The chain employs TRBV7-3 and TRBJ2-1, with 7 positions matching TRBD2. Germline CDR1 SGHTA, CDR2 FQGTGA. The CDR3 sequence is 15 residues long. The V gene end was trimmed by 2 bases and the J gene end by 4 bases; junction bases not matched to a gene: 5. The CDR3 region is CASSLGVGGYNEQFF. The CDR3, as DNA: TGTGCCAGCAGCTTAGGAGTCGGGGGGTACAATGAGCAGTTCTTC.

V gene TRBV7-3 combines with J gene TRBJ1-5, with D hard to call. Germline assignment: CDR1 SGHTA and CDR2 FQGTGA. V gave up 5 bases and J gave up 0 bases, with 5 bases separating them. CDR3 length: 13 residues. The CDR3: CASSPISNQPQHF. The CDR3 DNA sequence: TGTGCCAGCAGCCCTATTAGCAATCAGCCCCAGCATTTT.

The rearrangement uses TRBV7-8 and TRBJ2-1; D unresolved. Per the germline V gene, CDR1 is SGHVS and CDR2 is FQNEAQ. V lost 1 base and J lost 5, with 6 bases in between. The CDR3 runs 13 residues. The CDR3 here is CASSLERDNEQFF. CDR3 nucleotides: TGTGCCAGCAGCTTAGAACGCGACAATGAGCAGTTCTTC.

This chain uses TRBV5-1 with TRBJ2-1; a weak D match, TRBD2 (5 bases). V was pared by 0 bases and J by 9 bases, with 7 bases between. Germline values: CDR1 SGHRS, CDR2 YFSETQ. The CDR3 has 12 residues. This CDR3 reads CASSLEEAEQFF. The CDR3 DNA reads as TGCGCCAGCAGCTTGGAGGAGGCTGAGCAGTTCTTC.

Within the sample, this clone is medium-sized (0.01 to 0.1%). The chain combines TRBV27 with TRBJ1-2, with no clear D. This CDR3 has 13 residues. Germline V CDR1 and CDR2: MNHEY, SMNVEV (reference sequence). Between the trimmed V and J ends, which lost 3 bases and 2 bases, there was a span of 7 bases. The CDR3 DNA follows: TGTGCCAGCAGTTTTGAGGGAAACTATGGCTACACCTTC. This sequence encodes CASSFEGNYGYTF.

This clone was seen a handful of times. This chain links TRBV5-6 with TRBJ2-7; maybe TRBD1 (5 bases). CDR1 and CDR2 from the germline V gene are SGHDT and YYEEEE. CDR3 size: 13 residues. With 2 bases removed from V and 2 bases from J, the gap between germline ends came to 8 bases. The CDR3 spells CASSLGRAYEQYF. The CDR3 DNA reads TGTGCCAGCAGCTTAGGCAGGGCCTACGAGCAGTACTTC. Looking up the rest from reference TRBV5-6 and TRBJ2-7 gives the full variable domain: DAGVTQSPTHLIKTRGQQVTLRCSPKSGHDTVSWYQQALGQGPQFIFQYYEEEERQRGNFPDRFSGHQFPNYSSELNVNALLLGDSALYLCASSLGRAYEQYFGPGTRLTVT.

V usage is TRBV19 and J usage is TRBJ2-3; 15 nucleotides match TRBD2. After removal of 4 bases from V and 5 bases from J, the junction contained 4 bases not matched to a gene. The CDR3 runs to 16 residues. Germline CDR1 and CDR2: LNHDA and SQIVND (reference sequence). CDR3 nucleotides: TGTGCCAGTAGTAGGACTAGCGGGAGGGTCGAAGATACGCAGTATTTT. Translation gives CASSRTSGRVEDTQYF. Filled out from reference TRBV19 and TRBJ2-3, the complete variable domain reads DGGITQSPKYLFRKEGQNVTLSCEQNLNHDAMYWYRQDPGQGLRLIYYSQIVNDFQKGDIAEGYSVSREKKESFPLTVTSAQKNPTAFYLCASSRTSGRVEDTQYFGPGTRLTVL.

On this clone: One junction end does not reproduce the germline sequence, and a read error may be involved. Other DNA sequences of this sample code for an identical CDR3. The V call is TRBV29-1, the J call TRBJ1-1; TRBD1 matches at 9 bases. Germline V gene data show CDR1 as SQVTM and CDR2 as ANQGSEA. CDR3 length: 12 residues. CDR3 amino acids: CSSNRGPAEAFF. Written as DNA, the CDR3 is TGCAGCTCCAACAGGGGGCCCGCTGAGGCTTTCTTT.

The chain employs TRBV30 and TRBJ2-7; 10 bases fit TRBD1. The CDR3 spans 13 residues. J was trimmed by 4 bases and V by 5 bases; bases with no gene match: 5. The germline V gene has CDR1 GTSNPN and CDR2 SVGIG (reference sequence). The CDR3 protein is CAWGQGGGYEQYF. Here the CDR3 DNA reads TGTGCCTGGGGACAGGGGGGGGGATACGAGCAGTACTTC.

This chain uses TRBV6-1 with TRBJ2-1; TRBD1 matches 7 bases. V shed 6 bases, J shed 9 bases, and the junction held 11 bases outside the gene matches. This CDR3 spans 14 amino acids. Germline values: CDR1 MNHNS, CDR2 SASEGT. Written as DNA, the CDR3 is TGTGCCAGCAGGCCGGGACAGTGGATTGGTGAGCAGTTCTTC. This gives the protein CASRPGQWIGEQFF.

V gene TRBV27 combines with J gene TRBJ1-2; 9 bases are shared with TRBD1. V shed 8 bases and J 6 bases; nucleotides not matched to a gene: 10. CDR1 is MNHEY, CDR2 SMNVEV, per germline (reference sequence). This CDR3 contains 14 residues. This CDR3 reads CASGPWDREDGYTF. CDR3 DNA: TGTGCCAGCGGTCCGTGGGACAGGGAGGATGGCTACACCTTC.

This clone was observed a handful of times. The CDR3 loop is CASSHTPNTEAFF. CDR3 DNA: TGTGCCAGCAGTCACACACCGAACACTGAAGCTTTCTTT. This sequence joins TRBV6-1 and TRBJ1-1; no clear D. Germline V CDR1 and CDR2: MNHNS, SASEGT. Trimming removed 5 bases at V and 1 base at J, with 8 bases between. The CDR3 sequence is 13 residues long.

The V gene is TRBV7-3, the J gene TRBJ2-2, with no clear D. CDR1 is SGHTA and CDR2 is FQGTGA in the germline V gene. The CDR3 is made up of 15 amino acids. V was cut by 5 bases and J by 2 bases, with 12 bases left in between. Here the CDR3 reads CASSPVRRNTGELFF. The CDR3 DNA reads TGTGCCAGCAGCCCGGTCAGGCGTAACACCGGGGAGCTGTTTTTT. The full variable domain, with the rest looked up from reference TRBV7-3 and TRBJ2-2, is GAGVSQTPSNKVTEKGKYVELRCDPISGHTALYWYRQSLGQGPEFLIYFQGTGAADDSGLPNDRFFAVRPEGSVSTLKIQRTERGDSAVYLCASSPVRRNTGELFFGEGSRLTVL.

The chain uses TRBV29-1 and TRBJ2-3; tentatively, D is TRBD1 (6 bases). The CDR3 consists of 12 residues. Trimming shortened V by 7 bases and J by 6 bases, and 14 bases separated the two germline ends. Per germline, CDR1 SQVTM and CDR2 ANQGSEA. This CDR3 reads CSAIQGTDTQYF. The DNA for the CDR3 is TGCAGCGCCATACAGGGTACCGATACGCAGTATTTT.

V usage is TRBV5-1 and J usage is TRBJ2-5, with 11 bases lining up with TRBD2. CDR3 size: 16 residues. J gave up 9 bases and V 0 bases, and 10 bases lay outside the gene matches. In germline, CDR1 is SGHRS, CDR2 YFSETQ. The DNA for the CDR3 is TGCGCCAGCAGCTTGGATGGGACTAGCGGCGGTGGGGCCCAGTACTTC. This gives the protein CASSLDGTSGGGAQYF. Full variable domain (remainder filled in from reference TRBV5-1 and TRBJ2-5): KAGVTQTPRYLIKTRGQQVTLSCSPISGHRSVSWYQQTPGQGLQFLFEYFSETQRNKGNFPGRFSGRQFSNSRSEMNVSTLELGDSALYLCASSLDGTSGGGAQYFGPGTRLLVL.

This chain connects TRBV9 to TRBJ2-2, with D possibly being TRBD1 (6 bases). Trimming removed 3 bases from V and 6 bases from J, with 15 bases in between. CDR3 size: 15 residues. CDR1 SGDLS and CDR2 YYNGEE come from the germline V gene. CDR3 protein: CASSAGDRSAGELFF. CDR3 coding DNA: TGTGCCAGCAGCGCAGGGGATCGGAGCGCCGGGGAGCTGTTTTTT.

The V call is TRBV6-5, the J call TRBJ1-5; D is unresolved. Trimming left V 7 bases short and J 3 bases short, with 13 bases between. The CDR3 loop spans 14 amino acids. Germline loops: CDR1 MNHEY, CDR2 SVGAGI. The CDR3 sequence: CASKPPEANQPQHF. Written as DNA, the CDR3 is TGTGCCAGCAAGCCGCCGGAGGCCAATCAGCCCCAGCATTTT.